This TCR beta chain was sequenced in a study of T cells in Graves' hyperthyroidism and ophthalmopathy. Study results and caveats: A model of 13 V-J pairs discriminated ophthalmopathy from stable hyperthyroidism. Most clonotypes that expanded in the thyroid above 0.001 also showed up in blood.

As for this clonotype: Its antigen is currently unknown.

Authors of the study amplified TCR beta CDR3 regions from RNA transcripts. The primer set for the first-round RT-PCR of the TCR CDR3 was HTBI. TCRdb passed the multiplex PCR reads through MiXCR, listing each CDR3 protein once. The sample includes roughly 500,000 distinct CDR3 sequences, 46% of them seen just once. Criteria for exclusion of patients were uncontrolled infection, other autoimmune disease, pregnancy or lactation. Based on clinical symptoms, serum thyroxine and TRAb, thyroid ultrasound and orbital computed tomography, diagnoses were reached. The CDR3 sequence is 13 residues long. The junction had 4 bases not matched to a gene; V was cut back by 5 bases and J by 4 bases. Germline V gene sequence: CDR1 MDHEN, CDR2 SYDVKM.

Sequencing was done on a sample of peripheral blood or thyroid tissue (not recorded which). This sequence joins TRBV28 and TRBJ1-1, with 7 positions matching TRBD1. This TCR was recovered from an adult woman with Graves' disease, either hyperthyroidism or ophthalmopathy (not recorded which). The CDR3 loop reads CASSPGQLTEAFF. Written as DNA, the CDR3 is TGTGCCAGCAGTCCGGGACAGCTCACTGAAGCTTTCTTT.